This T cell receptor beta chain was recovered during a study of cytomegalovirus exposure and HLA in healthy donors. The germline V and J ends were trimmed by 6 bases and 2 bases, with 13 bases remaining between them. Germline V gene lookup returns CDR1 SQVTM and CDR2 ANQGSEA. The CDR3 length is 13 residues. The primer mix had 60 Vbeta and 13 Jbeta primers. Repertoires were generated with immunoSEQ multiplex PCR, while TCRdb's copy carries only in-frame clones and drops some. The repertoire includes about 130,000 clones, about 80% of them detected once, and around 8.9% sits in the top ten. This clone was counted a single time.

This sequence joins TRBV29-1 and TRBJ1-1; TRBD1 is a possible D gene (6 bases). The receptor's source is a man aged 25-45 years in good health and CMV-seropositive. The specimen sequenced was PBMCs. Here the CDR3 reads CSVGAGDNTEAFF. CDR3 nucleotides: TGCAGCGTAGGGGCAGGGGATAACACTGAAGCTTTCTTT.